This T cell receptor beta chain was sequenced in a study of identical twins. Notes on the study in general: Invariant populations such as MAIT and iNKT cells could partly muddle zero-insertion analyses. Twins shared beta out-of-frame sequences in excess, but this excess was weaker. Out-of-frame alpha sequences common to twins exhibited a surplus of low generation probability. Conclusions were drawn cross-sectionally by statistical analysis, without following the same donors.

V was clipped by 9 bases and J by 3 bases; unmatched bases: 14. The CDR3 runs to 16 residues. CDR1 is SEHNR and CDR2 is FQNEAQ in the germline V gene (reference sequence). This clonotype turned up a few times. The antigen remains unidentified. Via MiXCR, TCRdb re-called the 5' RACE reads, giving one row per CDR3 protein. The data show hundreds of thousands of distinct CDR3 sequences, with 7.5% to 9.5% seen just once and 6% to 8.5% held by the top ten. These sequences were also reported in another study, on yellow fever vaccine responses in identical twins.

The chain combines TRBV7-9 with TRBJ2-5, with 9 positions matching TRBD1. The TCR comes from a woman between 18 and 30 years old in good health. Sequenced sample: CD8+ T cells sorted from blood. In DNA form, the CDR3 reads TGTGCCAGTAATATAGCTGGGTGGACAGGGGAAGAGACCCAGTACTTC. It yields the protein CASNIAGWTGEETQYF.